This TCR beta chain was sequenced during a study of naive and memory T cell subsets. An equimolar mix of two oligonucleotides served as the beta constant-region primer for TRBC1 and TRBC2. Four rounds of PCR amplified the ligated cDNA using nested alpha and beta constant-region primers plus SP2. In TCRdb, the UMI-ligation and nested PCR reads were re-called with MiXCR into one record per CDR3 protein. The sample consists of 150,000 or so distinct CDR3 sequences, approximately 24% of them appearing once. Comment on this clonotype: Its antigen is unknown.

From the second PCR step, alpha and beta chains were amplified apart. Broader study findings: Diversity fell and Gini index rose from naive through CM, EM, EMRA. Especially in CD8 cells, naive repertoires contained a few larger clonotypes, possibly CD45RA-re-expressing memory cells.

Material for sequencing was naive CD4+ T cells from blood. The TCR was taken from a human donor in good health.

Written as DNA, the CDR3 is TGCAGTGCTCCGGGACTAGCGGGAGTGGAGCAGTTCTTC. It encodes CSAPGLAGVEQFF. The chain carries TRBV20-1 and TRBJ2-1; 14 bases match TRBD2. The CDR3 runs to 13 residues. V lost 5 bases, J lost 10 bases, and 4 bases stayed unmatched. The germline gives CDR1 DFQATT, CDR2 SNEGSKA (reference sequence).